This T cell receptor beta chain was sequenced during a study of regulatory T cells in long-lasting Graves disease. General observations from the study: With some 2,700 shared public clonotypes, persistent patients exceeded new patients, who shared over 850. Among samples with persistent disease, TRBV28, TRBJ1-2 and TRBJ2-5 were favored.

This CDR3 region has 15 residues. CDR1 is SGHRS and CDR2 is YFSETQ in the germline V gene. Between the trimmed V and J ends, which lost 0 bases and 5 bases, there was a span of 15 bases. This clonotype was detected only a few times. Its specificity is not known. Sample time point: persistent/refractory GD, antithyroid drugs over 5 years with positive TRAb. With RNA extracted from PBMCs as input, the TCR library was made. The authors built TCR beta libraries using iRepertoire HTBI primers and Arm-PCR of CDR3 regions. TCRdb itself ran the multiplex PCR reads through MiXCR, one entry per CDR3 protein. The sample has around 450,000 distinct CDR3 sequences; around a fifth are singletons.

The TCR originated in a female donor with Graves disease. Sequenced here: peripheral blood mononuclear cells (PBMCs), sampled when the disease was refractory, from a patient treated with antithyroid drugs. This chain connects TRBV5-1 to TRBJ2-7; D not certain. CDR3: CASSLAPTLRDEQYF. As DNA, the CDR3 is TGCGCCAGCAGCTTGGCTCCTACCCTCCGGGACGAGCAGTACTTC.